This paragraph reports one T cell receptor beta chain. This entry belongs to a study of T cell responses to AZD1222 COVID-19 vaccine. TCRdb keeps only in-frame clones here, not all; method: immunoSEQ multiplex PCR. Of some 150,000 clones listed, 70% to 90% are singletons. The germline gives CDR1 LGHNA, CDR2 YSLEER. The CDR3 consists of 15 residues. V lost 2 bases and J lost 1, with 9 bases in between. Here the sequenced sample was peripheral blood, taken on day 0 of AZD1222 vaccination. The chain has TRBV4-3 and TRBJ2-4, with TRBD1 as a possible D gene (5 bases). The clonotype comes from an adult in good health. The CDR3, as DNA: TGCGCCAGCAGCCAATCCAGGGTGGCCAAAAACATTCAGTACTTC. Translation: CASSQSRVAKNIQYF.